The 31 T cell receptor beta chains below were found in one sample sequenced in a study of monozygotic twins with inflammatory bowel disease. One entry per CDR3 protein, without DNA, is what TCRdb gives after re-calling the 5' RACE reads. The repertoire shows about 210,000 distinct CDR3 sequences; the top ten hold roughly 7.7%. Sequenced material: blood. These receptors all come from a human donor with ulcerative colitis or Crohn's disease, or a healthy co-twin of an affected twin (not recorded which).

The chain uses TRBV5-1 and TRBJ2-5; checking the TCRdb D call of TRBD2 is not possible without DNA. The CDR3 runs 16 residues. The germline V gene encodes CDR1 SGHRS and CDR2 YFSETQ. The CDR3 is CASSLDLGRRQETQYF.

The J gene is TRBJ2-7, the V gene TRBV7-9. The CDR3 spans 14 residues. From germline, CDR1 is SEHNR and CDR2 FQNEAQ (reference sequence). CDR3 in amino acids: CASSIGLTSYEQYF. The full variable domain, rest sourced from reference TRBV7-9 and TRBJ2-7, is DTGVSQNPRHKITKRGQNVTFRCDPISEHNRLYWYRQTLGQGPEFLTYFQNEAQLEKSRLLSDRFSAERPKGSFSTLEIQRTEQGDSAMYLCASSIGLTSYEQYFGPGTRLTVT.

The CDR3 sequence is CASGSGGPSGNTIYF. This rearrangement joins TRBV6-1 to TRBJ1-3; the D call from TCRdb, TRBD1, cannot be confirmed without DNA. Germline lookup yields CDR1 MNHNS and CDR2 SASEGT. The CDR3 runs to 15 residues.

The rearrangement uses TRBV20-1 and TRBJ2-7; TCRdb proposes TRBD2, but this gene call is untestable without DNA. Germline CDR1 reads DFQATT; CDR2 reads SNEGSKA (reference sequence). This CDR3 spans 13 amino acids. CDR3: CSAPRESPYEQYF.

The chain joins TRBV20-1 to TRBJ2-7; there is no DNA to check the TCRdb D call of TRBD2. This CDR3 region has 14 residues. CDR1 DFQATT and CDR2 SNEGSKA come from the germline V gene (reference sequence). CDR3 amino acids: CSAPASVGHNEQYF.

This chain joins TRBV4-1 and TRBJ1-1; TCRdb's D call of TRBD1 is untestable without DNA. The germline V gene encodes CDR1 MGHRA and CDR2 YSYEKL. The CDR3 is 15 amino acids. The CDR3 loop reads CASSSPGGKNTEAFF.

The rearrangement joins TRBV27 to TRBJ2-1; TCRdb reports TRBD2, a call that lacks DNA to check it against. CDR3 length: 13 residues. The germline V gene encodes CDR1 MNHEY and CDR2 SMNVEV (reference sequence). CDR3 loop: CASSLGAGGEQFF.

The chain joins TRBV20-1 to TRBJ2-2; the D call from TCRdb, TRBD2, cannot be confirmed without DNA. Looked up from germline, CDR1 is DFQATT and CDR2 is SNEGSKA (reference sequence). The CDR3 runs 20 residues. CDR3 in amino acids: CSASPIKGTSGGEFPGELFF.

The CDR3 sequence is CASSLNSGTGELFF. The chain combines TRBV5-1 with TRBJ2-2; TCRdb selects TRBD2, and the lack of DNA leaves this call unchecked. Germline assignment: CDR1 SGHRS and CDR2 YFSETQ. CDR3 length: 14 residues.

CDR3 in amino acids: CASSPPTTSGEETQYF. The chain combines TRBV18 with TRBJ2-5; TCRdb reports TRBD2, a call that lacks DNA to check it against. The germline gives CDR1 KGHSH, CDR2 LQKENI. The CDR3 runs 16 residues.

The chain has TRBV12-3 or TRBV12-4 and TRBJ2-1; lacking DNA, the TRBD2 call made by TCRdb goes unchecked. The CDR3 has 16 amino acids. This CDR3 is CASSRGFGSTYNEQFF.

The V gene is TRBV14, the J gene TRBJ2-7; TCRdb reports TRBD1, a call that lacks DNA to check it against. The CDR3 sequence is 17 residues long. Germline V gives CDR1 SGHDN, CDR2 FVKESK. CDR3 amino acids: CASSQDASTGWSYEQYF.

CDR3 loop: CASSRFLGAAGNTIYF. The chain couples TRBV7-9 to TRBJ1-3; TCRdb calls TRBD1, which cannot be checked without DNA. CDR1 and CDR2 (germline): SEHNR, FQNEAQ (reference sequence). CDR3 length: 16 residues.

V usage is TRBV7-2 and J usage is TRBJ2-2; the D call from TCRdb, TRBD2, cannot be confirmed without DNA. The CDR3 sequence is 17 residues long. Germline V lookup: CDR1 SGHTA, CDR2 FQGNSA. CDR3 region: CASSSIGLAGVSGELFF.

The gene calls are TRBV19 and TRBJ1-5; TCRdb's assignment of TRBD1 cannot be checked, as there is no DNA. The germline V gene has CDR1 LNHDA and CDR2 SQIVND (reference sequence). The CDR3 sequence is 16 residues long. The CDR3 loop reads CASGASSGGSNQPQHF.

The CDR3 sequence: CASSRSGLAGELFF. J is TRBJ2-2 and V is TRBV5-1. This CDR3 is built from 14 residues. Germline V lookup: CDR1 SGHRS, CDR2 YFSETQ.

This chain joins TRBV3-1 and TRBJ2-2. Per the germline V gene, CDR1 is LGHDT and CDR2 is YNNKEL (reference sequence). The CDR3 runs to 13 residues. The CDR3 here is CASSQLFTGELFF.

The gene calls are TRBV7-9 and TRBJ2-5; there is no DNA to check the TCRdb D call of TRBD2. Germline V gene data show CDR1 as SEHNR and CDR2 as FQNEAQ (reference sequence). The CDR3 length is 15 residues. The CDR3: CASSPQGLDKETQYF.

This chain joins TRBV7-2 and TRBJ2-5. Per germline, CDR1 SGHTA and CDR2 FQGNSA. The CDR3 contains 13 residues. The CDR3 here is CASSSGMQETQYF. The full variable domain, with the rest looked up from reference TRBV7-2 and TRBJ2-5, is GAGVSQSPSNKVTEKGKDVELRCDPISGHTALYWYRQSLGQGLEFLIYFQGNSAPDKSGLPSDRFSAERTGGSVSTLTIQRTQQEDSAVYLCASSSGMQETQYFGPGTRLLVL.

The chain has TRBV7-9 and TRBJ2-1; TCRdb calls TRBD1, which cannot be checked without DNA. This CDR3 has 13 amino acids. Germline CDR1 is SEHNR and CDR2 is FQNEAQ (reference sequence). This CDR3 reads CASSSRQGGERFF.

This chain connects TRBV4-2 to TRBJ2-1; TCRdb selects TRBD1, and the lack of DNA leaves this call unchecked. The CDR3 covers 13 residues. In germline, CDR1 is LGHNA, CDR2 YNFKEQ. The CDR3 sequence is CASSHRQGNEQFF.

The J gene is TRBJ2-2, the V gene TRBV7-2. Germline values: CDR1 SGHTA, CDR2 FQGNSA. This CDR3 spans 15 amino acids. The CDR3 loop is CASSLLTNGGGELFF.

The rearrangement joins TRBV5-4 to TRBJ2-1; TCRdb's D gene call, TRBD2, goes unchecked for lack of DNA. The germline V gene encodes CDR1 SGHNT and CDR2 YYREEE (reference sequence). The length of the CDR3 is 15 residues. CDR3 amino acids: CASSLGRGGTNEQFF.

The V and J genes are TRBV7-6 and TRBJ1-2. This CDR3 comprises 12 residues. The V gene's germline CDR1 is SGHVS and CDR2 FNYEAQ. The CDR3 loop is CASSLDGFGYTF.

The chain has TRBV2 and TRBJ2-3; no DNA is available, so the TRBD2 call from TCRdb remains unchecked. This CDR3 contains 16 residues. Germline V CDR1 and CDR2: SNHLY, FYNNEI. CDR3 in amino acids: CASSLPGTRGWDTQYF.

The chain has TRBV24-1 and TRBJ1-1; TCRdb outputs TRBD1, but without DNA this stays unchecked. CDR1 and CDR2 (germline): KGHDR, SFDVKD. The CDR3 extends over 17 amino acids. This CDR3 is CATSDSGTGASRTEAFF.

The chain links TRBV10-3 to TRBJ2-6. The CDR3 covers 16 residues. CDR1 and CDR2 (germline): ENHRY, SYGVKD. The CDR3 is CAISGFQSSGANVLTF.

J is TRBJ1-2 and V is TRBV20-1. Germline CDR1 reads DFQATT; CDR2 reads SNEGSKA (reference sequence). The CDR3 is 15 amino acids. This CDR3 reads CSASLDALALSGYTF.

V usage is TRBV7-9 and J usage is TRBJ1-1. The CDR3 has 12 residues. The germline CDR1 and CDR2 sequences are SEHNR and FQNEAQ (reference sequence). CDR3 loop: CASSLSVTEAFF.

The J gene is TRBJ1-1, the V gene TRBV12-3 or TRBV12-4. This CDR3 region has 14 residues. The CDR3 is CASSFSNKDTEAFF.

V and J are TRBV4-2 and TRBJ1-5. The CDR3 runs 18 residues. CDR1 and CDR2 from the germline V gene are LGHNA and YNFKEQ. This CDR3 is CASSQVWAGTSSNQPQHF.